These T cell receptor beta chains were read from a single sample in a study of blood T cell repertoires in COVID-19. Data came from immunoSEQ multiplex PCR; TCRdb stores just in-frame clones and leaves some out. The data contain about 200,000 clones, about 90% of them singletons. Sample: PBMCs or T cells enriched from blood (not recorded which). Receptors originate from a young woman who had recovered from COVID-19. CDR3s include the opening cysteine and the closing phenylalanine or tryptophan. A D gene is named only where the DNA matches it firmly. Where a row states a size, it is once, few, many or the class of an expanded clone; other rows omit it.

cdr3_aa,cdr3_nt,j_call,clone_size,v_call,d_call
CAYGTVSYEQYF,TGTGCGTATGGGACAGTCTCCTACGAGCAGTACTTC,TRBJ2-7,.,TRBV2,TRBD1
CASSLGPIGTDTQYF,TGTGCCAGCAGCTTGGGTCCTATTGGCACAGATACGCAGTATTTT,TRBJ2-3,.,TRBV5-5,.
CASRLRGGAQPQHF,TGTGCCAGCAGGTTGAGAGGCGGGGCACAGCCCCAGCATTTT,TRBJ1-5,.,TRBV27,.
CASSSPRQGVRDTQYF,TGCGCCAGCAGCTCCCCTCGGCAGGGGGTAAGAGATACGCAGTATTTT,TRBJ2-3,.,TRBV5-1,TRBD1
CASSLSSNEQFF,TGTGCCAGCAGCTTATCCAGCAATGAGCAGTTCTTC,TRBJ2-1,.,TRBV5-6,.
CATGGLAGADTQYF,TGTGCCACCGGGGGCCTAGCGGGGGCAGATACGCAGTATTTT,TRBJ2-3,.,TRBV2,TRBD2
CASSFGTENEKLFF,TGTGCCAGCAGCTTCGGGACAGAGAATGAAAAACTGTTTTTT,TRBJ1-4,.,TRBV5-4,TRBD1
CASSRRDRVNGANVLTF,TGCGCCAGCAGCCGTAGGGACAGGGTAAATGGGGCCAACGTCCTGACTTTC,TRBJ2-6,once,TRBV5-1,TRBD1
CASSPSTDSNYGYTF,TGTGCCAGCTCACCCTCTACCGACAGCAACTATGGCTACACCTTC,TRBJ1-2,once,TRBV18,.
CSVEGREGLEQYF,TGCAGCGTTGAGGGCAGGGAGGGCCTCGAGCAGTACTTC,TRBJ2-7,.,TRBV29-1,TRBD2
CASSLGGLAANTGELFF,TGTGCCAGCAGCTTGGGAGGACTAGCAGCGAACACCGGGGAGCTGTTTTTT,TRBJ2-2,.,TRBV5-4,TRBD2
CATSDNNSNQPQHF,TGTGCCACCAGTGATAACAATAGCAATCAGCCCCAGCATTTT,TRBJ1-5,.,TRBV24-1,.
CASSRGGLAEETQYF,TGTGCCAGCAGCCGCGGGGGACTAGCGGAAGAGACCCAGTACTTC,TRBJ2-5,.,TRBV5-4,TRBD2
CASSSSGVGSPLHF,TGTGCCAGCAGTTCGTCAGGGGTAGGATCACCCCTCCACTTT,TRBJ1-6,.,TRBV27,.
CASSRGEFEAFF,TGTGCCAGCAGCCGGGGAGAATTTGAAGCTTTCTTT,TRBJ1-1,.,TRBV7-2,.
CAISESRAAYYEQYF,TGTGCCATCAGTGAGTCGAGAGCGGCCTACTACGAGCAGTACTTC,TRBJ2-7,.,TRBV10-3,.
CASSGNSDRITGELFF,TGTGCCAGCAGTGGTAACTCGGACAGAATCACCGGGGAGCTGTTTTTT,TRBJ2-2,.,TRBV25-1,.
CASSYLRGRGANVLTF,TGTGCCAGCAGTTACTTGCGGGGTAGGGGGGCCAACGTCCTGACTTTC,TRBJ2-6,.,TRBV6-5,.
CASSIRGGLSTDTQYF,TGTGCCAGCAGCATTCGGGGGGGCCTAAGCACAGATACGCAGTATTTT,TRBJ2-3,.,TRBV9,TRBD2
CASSQTHSNQPQHF,TGTGCCAGCAGCCAGACACATAGCAATCAGCCCCAGCATTTT,TRBJ1-5,.,TRBV2,.
CASSFDRGGETQYF,TGTGCCAGCAGCTTCGACAGGGGCGGAGAGACCCAGTACTTC,TRBJ2-5,.,TRBV5-4,TRBD1
CASSFNRGPSQDTQYF,TGTGCCAGTAGCTTCAACAGGGGGCCCAGTCAAGATACGCAGTATTTT,TRBJ2-3,.,TRBV19,TRBD1